This is a list of T cell receptor beta chains from one sample in a study of T-cell reconstitution after alpha-beta-depleted transplantation in children. TCRdb re-called the PCR reads through MiXCR, storing one row per CDR3 protein. The sample has some 350,000 distinct CDR3 sequences, 10% seen once. The source material was PBMCs from the stem cell graft donor, sampled from the stem cell graft. The origin of the receptors is a human donor who donated a stem cell graft to a child with acute lymphoblastic leukemia. The conserved cysteine and the conserved F or W are not part of the CDR3 here.

v_gene | CDR3aa
TRBV5-1 | ASSFGAVEETQY
TRBV7-9 | ASSFSLKVRETQY
TRBV27 | ASSPTPGRFYNSPLH
TRBV4-3 | ASSQGTSIYEQY
TRBV7-8 | ASSEGLAAYYEQY
TRBV4-3 | ASSQDLRTATYEQY
TRBV20-1 | SAKPGTGSYEQY
TRBV7-2 | ASSNGTTAQDEQF
TRBV5-1 | ASRRTGLASNEQF
TRBV2 | ASSGWGQPGTSGRIPYNEQF
TRBV24-1 | ATSDFHLAGCSYEQY
TRBV5-1 | ASSGGLAGDNEQF
TRBV12-3/TRBV12-4 | ASRGLAGVSEQF
TRBV5-1 | ASNNLGLAGGRGSYNEQF
TRBV7-9 | ASSLRPGGYT
TRBV7-9 | ASSSLNRDLTYNEQF
TRBV7-3 | ASSLGLNQGVTDTQY
TRBV20-1 | SAITSAGDQETQY
TRBV4-3 | ASSQDRASGSNIQY
TRBV7-9 | ASSGRREHEQY
TRBV7-9 | ASSPGTGFDEQF
TRBV29-1 | SVESNYGYT
TRBV5-1 | ASSTGQGVTYEQY
TRBV12-3/TRBV12-4 | ASSPGRPRDTQY
TRBV12-3/TRBV12-4 | ASSLTRAEAF
TRBV29-1 | SGQSDSSSVGEQF
TRBV7-6 | ASSLRGGLRSYNEQF
TRBV24-1 | ATSDRGTGTGANVLT
TRBV4-1 | ASSQEGHASSYEQY
TRBV30 | AWGRIGAEQY
TRBV11-2 | ASSLYSGLAGELRDNEQF
TRBV7-9 | ASSRRQAASYNEQF
TRBV4-1 | ASSQDPQEKLF